The rows below give T cell receptor beta chains drawn from one sample of a study of blood T cells in healthy people across ages. From the 5' RACE reads, TCRdb called clonotypes with MiXCR, one entry per CDR3 protein. The sample holds hundreds of thousands of distinct CDR3 sequences, more than 40% seen once. The material sequenced was blood. These receptors came from a woman aged 55-70 years in good health. The CDR3 runs from the conserved cysteine through the conserved F or W.

>TRBV7-2|12|TRBJ2-1
CASRLGLNEQFF
>TRBV2|13|TRBJ2-5
CATGTQGLNEQYF
>TRBV28|14|TRBJ2-3
CASRSGSDEDTQYF
>TRBV5-1|13|TRBJ1-2
CASSEGQLYGYTF
>TRBV10-3|13|TRBJ2-1
CAITDSSYNEQFF
>TRBV6-5|15|TRBJ1-1
CASSYSFDDYTEAFF
>TRBV15|15|TRBJ1-5
CATSRGGRGDQPQHF
>TRBV12-3/TRBV12-4|16|TRBJ1-6
CASSEIASSYNSPLHF
>TRBV27|14|TRBJ1-2
CASSRGRTNYGYTF
>TRBV12-3/TRBV12-4|15|TRBJ2-7
CASSFRASSLHEQYF
>TRBV7-2|15|TRBJ2-5
CASSQFNTGTNEQYF
>TRBV20-1|13|TRBJ1-2
CSARGTTNYGYTF
>TRBV7-2|15|TRBJ2-1
CASSPSRGGQGEQFF
>TRBV6-2/TRBV6-3|16|TRBJ2-7
CASRPRDRFSSYEQYF
>TRBV5-1|14|TRBJ2-7
CASSLTGATYEQYF
>TRBV18|15|TRBJ2-1
CASSPMAQIRNEQFF
>TRBV3-1|16|TRBJ2-1
CASSQHDGSMSGEQFF
>TRBV6-2/TRBV6-3|14|TRBJ2-7
CATHSSGPSYEQYF
>TRBV4-3|15|TRBJ2-3
CASSQGWGVADTQYF
>TRBV2|11|TRBJ2-3
CASTLFDTQYF
>TRBV7-3|14|TRBJ2-7
CASSLQGAGAEQYF
>TRBV20-1|14|TRBJ2-3
CSARSGVVADTQYF
>TRBV4-3|15|TRBJ2-7
CASSLQTDPYNEQYF
>TRBV5-1|15|TRBJ1-2
CASSFGTGVYDGYTF
>TRBV20-1|14|TRBJ2-3
CSCLLAGGTDTQYF
>TRBV9|14|TRBJ2-1
CASSVVSSYNEQFF
>TRBV27|15|TRBJ2-3
CASKGRQGRTDTQYF
>TRBV6-2/TRBV6-3|14|-
CASSFGRSKYEQYF
>TRBV5-5|13|TRBJ2-7
CASSLRQGWEQYF
>TRBV9|15|TRBJ2-3
CASSSSRADTDTQYF
>TRBV6-6|15|TRBJ1-2
CASSYSSGGSGGYTF
>TRBV13|15|TRBJ2-7
CASSLGTFRLYEQYF
>TRBV29-1|12|TRBJ2-5
CSVSSGRYEQYF
>TRBV7-3|15|TRBJ1-6
CASSLMGRGNSPLHF
>TRBV4-2|15|-
CASSLGLVPYNEQYF
>TRBV28|13|TRBJ1-2
CASSSRTNYGYTF
>TRBV29-1|14|TRBJ2-7
CSVAGGLYGYEQYF
>TRBV5-1|14|TRBJ1-1
CASSLNGYNTEAFF
>TRBV5-1|15|TRBJ1-1
CASSPREFLNTEAFF
>TRBV21-1|18|TRBJ2-6
CASSKARQGAAGANVLTF
>TRBV4-3|14|TRBJ2-7
CASSQEAGAYEQYF
>TRBV4-3|15|TRBJ2-7
CASSQEARGGYEQYF
>TRBV7-2|14|TRBJ2-1
CASSPQAGPYEQFF
>TRBV21-1|16|TRBJ2-7
CASSKRTFVPSYEQYF
>TRBV20-1|15|TRBJ2-7
CSASDLAGSSDEQYF
>TRBV6-6|13|-
CASTETGRNEQYF
>TRBV18|15|TRBJ2-7
CASSPAGQGDYEQYF
>TRBV7-6|15|TRBJ2-3
CASSLDRRGSDTQYF
>TRBV28|15|TRBJ2-1
CASSLVRSSYNEQFF
>TRBV2|10|TRBJ1-4
CASRNEKLFF
>TRBV9|14|TRBJ1-4
CASSVADRVEKLFF